Here is one T cell receptor beta chain with its context. The specificity of this receptor is unknown. Qualities for individual bases were not recorded, and no much larger clone is one base off. The sample is drawn from a study of CD8 T cells in Susac syndrome (dated by TCRdb to between 2018 and 2021). General notes on the study: Repertoire sequencing was used to test whether CD8+ T cell activation and differentiation in Susac syndrome was antigen driven. The study compared CD8+ T cell repertoire clonality among 12 healthy donors, about 14 Susac syndrome patients and 15 multiple sclerosis patients.

The investigation overall reported the following: The number of individuals in the TCR sequencing and HLA analysis was recognized as being relatively small.

Peripheral blood CD8+ and CD4+ T cells from healthy donors, Susac syndrome patients and multiple sclerosis patients were profiled by high-throughput TCR beta sequencing. Treatment-naive patients with stable or active relapsing-remitting disease fulfilling revised McDonald criteria were used as multiple sclerosis controls. Bulk CD8+ and CD4+ T cells were purified by magnetic negative isolation, whereas CD8+ TEMRA cells were enriched by FACS. Blood was collected in EDTA tubes and processed within 24 hours, with PBMCs isolated through density gradient centrifugation. PBMCs destined for TCR sequencing were cryopreserved in liquid nitrogen and later thawed in a 37 °C water bath. A purity of at least 90% was achieved for sorted or isolated CD4+, CD8+ and CD8+ TEMRA cells. RNA was extracted using the RNeasy kit, and roughly 0.5 to 1 ug of the RNA was reverse transcribed with random hexamers. TCR beta CDR3 regions were amplified with the immunoSEQ multiplex PCR assay covering 54 Vbeta and 13 Jbeta segments. Bias from PCR amplification was corrected by using a synthetic template baseline for primer optimization and for computational correction. The original methods were these. Reads were assigned to V, D and J genes according to IMGT and analyzed in immunoSEQ Analyzer, with only productive sequences retained. To calculate clonality, Shannon entropy was normalized by log2 of the number of productive unique sequences and then subtracted from one. For each patient and control, public and private clones were evaluated within the 100 most prevalent clones. Susac-specific clones were defined as absent from healthy and MS cohorts, approximately 1,000 published viral clones and other ImmuneACCESS disease sequences. TCRdb trimmed the raw reads at Q25, called clones with MiXCR and kept productive beta chains. Entries that share a CDR3 protein sequence are merged under the most common genes and DNA. The V and J calls reflect TCRdb's pipeline rather than the authors' work. Present in this sample are 250,000 to 300,000 distinct CDR3 sequences, over 75% of which were seen just once. Clones ranked in the top ten supply 0.21% of the sample.

Ends trimmed: V by 5 bases, J by 4 bases; bases unmatched to a gene: 3. CDR1 and CDR2 are read off the germline V gene (reference sequence) as MNHEY and SMNVEV. The cysteine opens and the phenylalanine closes a CDR3 of 14 amino acids. Only the CDR3 part of the read is kept: 42 bases, read in frame from the first base. This sequence uses TRBV27 and TRBJ2-5, with 11 bases in between that match TRBD2. This TCR was recovered from a human donor with multiple sclerosis. Material: CD8+ T cells from PBMCs. The DNA sequence is as follows: TGTGCCAGCAGTCAGGGACTAGCGGTAGAGACCCAGTACTTC. This is translated as CASSQGLAVETQYF.